This T cell receptor (beta chain) was sequenced in a study of response to subunit inactivated influenza vaccine. Study-level findings and limits: There was a suggestion from the authors that each seasonal influenza vaccination recruits few new T cells.

TCRdb ran MiXCR on the RT-PCR reads and lists one entry per CDR3 protein. The profile shows roughly 700,000 distinct CDR3 sequences, 14% of them singletons. CDR1 MDHEN and CDR2 SYDVKM come from the germline V gene. Trimming removed 3 bases at V and 0 bases at J, with 16 bases between. This CDR3 is built from 17 residues. This clonotype occurred many times. Its antigen is as yet unknown. The rearrangement joins TRBV28 to TRBJ2-3; D may be TRBD2 (7 bases). The source material was PBMCs from blood, sampled less than 15 days before vaccination. The receptor comes from a man aged 50 to 59 who received an inactivated influenza vaccine. The CDR3 coding sequence is TGTGCCAGCAGTTTCTGGCGGGGGACACCTAGCACAGATACGCAGTATTTT. Protein sequence: CASSFWRGTPSTDTQYF.